One sample yielded the 9 T cell receptor beta chains listed below, sequenced in a study of vaccination and CD4 T cells after COVID-19. CD4+ T cells that had been cultured provided DNA sequenced with the Oncomine TCR Beta short-read assay. Using its own MiXCR run on the PCR reads, TCRdb lists one record per CDR3 protein. This sample has over 8,500 distinct CDR3 sequences, with 60% to 80% found just once. Regarding treatment: approximately 11-day PBMC culture with coronavirus spike peptide pools or control peptides (ViraFEST assay). The antigens these receptors bind are not known. Material: CD4+ T cells from blood, cultured in vitro. These receptors originate from a human donor who had recovered from COVID-19.

This clonotype showed up just a few times. The chain is built from TRBV7-6 and TRBJ2-7, with D unclear. The CDR3 runs 13 residues. The V gene's germline CDR1 is SGHVS and CDR2 FNYEAQ. The germline V and J ends were trimmed by 2 bases and 3 bases, with 8 bases remaining between them. CDR3 in amino acids: CASSLSLDYEQYF. The CDR3 DNA is TGTGCCAGCAGCTTATCCCTAGACTACGAGCAGTACTTC.

This clonotype was detected a few times. The chain uses TRBV11-2 and TRBJ2-5, with 9 bases that match TRBD2. J gave up 3 bases and V 1 base, and 6 bases lay outside the gene matches. The CDR3 has 16 amino acids. Germline V gives CDR1 SGHAT, CDR2 FQNNGV. The CDR3 reads CASSLAQLAGKETQYF. DNA of the CDR3: TGTGCCAGCAGCTTAGCCCAGCTAGCGGGAAAAGAGACCCAGTACTTC.

The J gene is TRBJ2-7, the V gene TRBV6-2 or TRBV6-3; TRBD2 aligns across 12 bases. CDR1 and CDR2 from the germline V gene are MNHEY and SVGEGT. V lost 2 bases, J lost 0 bases, and 8 bases stayed unmatched. This CDR3 region has 18 residues. CDR3 sequence reads: CASSYQGRTSGISYEQYF. CDR3 bases: TGTGCCAGCAGTTACCAGGGGAGGACTAGCGGGATCTCCTACGAGCAGTACTTC.

The chain couples TRBV20-1 to TRBJ2-1; possibly TRBD2 for D (6 bases). Trimming left V 3 bases short and J 2 bases short, with 17 bases between. CDR1 and CDR2 from the germline V gene are DFQATT and SNEGSKA (reference sequence). The CDR3 sequence is 16 residues long. The CDR3 region has the DNA TGCAGTGCTAGTCACCCGGGACTCGGGACCTACAATGAGCAGTTCTTC. Its protein is CSASHPGLGTYNEQFF.

Only a few counts were recorded for this clonotype. The rearrangement uses TRBV30 and TRBJ1-5; maybe TRBD1 (5 bases). Trimming shortened V by 4 bases and J by 3 bases, and 16 bases separated the two germline ends. CDR3 length: 15 amino acids. Germline V gene data show CDR1 as GTSNPN and CDR2 as SVGIG (reference sequence). This CDR3 reads CAWTAWGHLNQPQHF. The CDR3 DNA is TGTGCCTGGACTGCTTGGGGCCACCTCAATCAGCCCCAGCATTTT.

V and J are TRBV6-1 and TRBJ1-6; possible D gene TRBD1, 5 bases. Germline CDR1 and CDR2: MNHNS and SASEGT. This CDR3 comprises 15 residues. V lost 6 bases and J lost 11, with 20 bases in between. CDR3 in amino acids: CASRDHRTDAAPLHF. CDR3 sequence (DNA): TGTGCCAGCAGGGACCACAGGACCGATGCGGCACCCCTCCACTTT.

The chain combines TRBV28 with TRBJ1-1; 7 positions agree with TRBD1. The V segment lost 6 bases and the J segment 0 bases; nucleotides outside the gene matches: 7. The CDR3 covers 15 residues. Germline V gene data show CDR1 as MDHEN and CDR2 as SYDVKM. CDR3 residues: CASSPATGVNTEAFF. CDR3 DNA: TGTGCCAGCAGCCCTGCAACAGGGGTGAACACTGAAGCTTTCTTT.

The rearrangement links TRBV4-3 to TRBJ2-3; possible D gene TRBD1, 6 bases. Germline CDR1 reads LGHNA; CDR2 reads YSLEER. V was clipped by 5 bases and J by 0 bases, with 12 bases between them. The length of the CDR3 is 15 residues. The CDR3 coding sequence is TGCGCCAGCAGCGTAACAGGGCGGAGCACAGATACGCAGTATTTT. This gives the protein CASSVTGRSTDTQYF.

The chain couples TRBV15 to TRBJ2-7, with D uncertain. Per germline, CDR1 LNHNV and CDR2 YYDKDF (reference sequence). Trimming took 0 bases from V and 2 from J, leaving 5 bases between them. The CDR3 spans 13 residues. The CDR3 is CATSRDRTYEQYF. The DNA for the CDR3 is TGTGCCACCAGCAGAGACAGGACCTACGAGCAGTACTTC. The whole variable domain, filled in from reference TRBV15 and TRBJ2-7, reads DAMVIQNPRYQVTQFGKPVTLSCSQTLNHNVMYWYQQKSSQAPKLLFHYYDKDFNNEADTPDNFQSRRPNTSFCFLDIRSPGLGDTAMYLCATSRDRTYEQYFGPGTRLTVT.